Here is one T cell receptor (beta chain) with its context. The data were obtained in a study of technical replicates of blood from a few donors. Generated by immunoSEQ multiplex PCR, the TCRdb table keeps only in-frame clones and is missing some. The sample has some 63,000 clones; around nine tenths are singletons. The CDR3 is 14 residues long. After removal of 4 bases from V and 5 bases from J, the junction contained 4 bases not matched to a gene. From germline, CDR1 is SGHNT and CDR2 YYREEE (reference sequence). The TCR sequence derives from a human donor in good health. Some clones in this sample may be carry-over from other donors' samples. The sequencing sample was made of PBMCs. The rearrangement links TRBV5-4 to TRBJ2-5, with 11 bases identical to TRBD2. The CDR3 DNA sequence: TGTGCCAGCAGCGTAGCGGGGGGGTATGAGACCCAGTACTTC. Encoded protein: CASSVAGGYETQYF. The full variable domain, completed using reference TRBV5-4 and TRBJ2-5, is ETGVTQSPTHLIKTRGQQVTLRCSSQSGHNTVSWYQQALGQGPQFIFQYYREEENGRGNFPPRFSGLQFPNYSSELNVNALELDDSALYLCASSVAGGYETQYFGPGTRLLVL.